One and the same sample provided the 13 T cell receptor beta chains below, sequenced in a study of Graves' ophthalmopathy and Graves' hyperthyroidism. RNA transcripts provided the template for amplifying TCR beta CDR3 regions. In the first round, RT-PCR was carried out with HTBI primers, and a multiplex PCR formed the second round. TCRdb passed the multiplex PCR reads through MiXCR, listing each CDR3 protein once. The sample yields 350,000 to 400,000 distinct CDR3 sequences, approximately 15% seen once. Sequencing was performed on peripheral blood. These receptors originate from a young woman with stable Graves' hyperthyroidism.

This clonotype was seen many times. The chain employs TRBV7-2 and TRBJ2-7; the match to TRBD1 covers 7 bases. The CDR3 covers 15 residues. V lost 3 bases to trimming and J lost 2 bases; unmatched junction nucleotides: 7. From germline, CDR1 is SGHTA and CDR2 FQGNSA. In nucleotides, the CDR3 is TGTGCCAGCAGCTTGACCAGGGGGTCCACCTACGAGCAGTACTTC. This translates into CASSLTRGSTYEQYF.

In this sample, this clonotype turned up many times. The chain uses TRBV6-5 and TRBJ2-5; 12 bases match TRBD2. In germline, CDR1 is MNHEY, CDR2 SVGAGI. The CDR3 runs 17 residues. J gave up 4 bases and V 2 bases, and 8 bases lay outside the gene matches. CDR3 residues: CASSYQLAGGPLETQYF. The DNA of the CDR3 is TGTGCCAGCAGTTACCAGCTAGCGGGGGGGCCGCTAGAGACCCAGTACTTC.

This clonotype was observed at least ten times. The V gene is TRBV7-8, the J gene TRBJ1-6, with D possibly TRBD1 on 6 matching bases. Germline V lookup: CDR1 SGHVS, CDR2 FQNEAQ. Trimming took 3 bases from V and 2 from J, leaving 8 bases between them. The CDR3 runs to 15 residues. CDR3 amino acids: CASSFGTTYNSPLHF. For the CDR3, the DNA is TGTGCCAGCAGCTTTGGGACAACCTATAATTCACCCCTCCACTTT.

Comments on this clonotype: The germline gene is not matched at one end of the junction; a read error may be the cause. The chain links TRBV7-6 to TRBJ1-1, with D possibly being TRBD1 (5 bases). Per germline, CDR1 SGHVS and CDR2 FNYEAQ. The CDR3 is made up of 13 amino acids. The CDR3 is CASSLRGGTEACF. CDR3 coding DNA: TGTGCCAGCAGTCTAAGGGGAGGCACTGAAGCTTGCTTT.

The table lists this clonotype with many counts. DNA for the CDR3: TGTGCCAGCATTAACAGGGGGCGTCGGAATTCACCCCTCCACTTT. Translation: CASINRGRRNSPLHF. The J gene is TRBJ1-6, the V gene TRBV28; 9 nucleotides align to TRBD1. Germline CDR1 is MDHEN and CDR2 is SYDVKM. This CDR3 comprises 15 residues. V trimming: 7 bases; J trimming: 7 bases; junction bases outside the gene matches: 8.

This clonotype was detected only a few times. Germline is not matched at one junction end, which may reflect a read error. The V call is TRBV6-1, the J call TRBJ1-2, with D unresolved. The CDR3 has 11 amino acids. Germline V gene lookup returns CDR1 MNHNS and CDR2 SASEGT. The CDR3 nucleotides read TGTGCCAGCAGCAGGAACTATGGTTACACCTTC. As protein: CASSRNYGYTF.

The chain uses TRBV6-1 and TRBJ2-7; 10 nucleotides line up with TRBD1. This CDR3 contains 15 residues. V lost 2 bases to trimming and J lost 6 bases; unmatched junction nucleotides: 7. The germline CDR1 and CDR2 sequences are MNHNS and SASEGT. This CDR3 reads CASSEWGQGIVEQYF. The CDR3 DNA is TGTGCCAGCAGTGAATGGGGACAGGGGATTGTCGAGCAGTACTTC.

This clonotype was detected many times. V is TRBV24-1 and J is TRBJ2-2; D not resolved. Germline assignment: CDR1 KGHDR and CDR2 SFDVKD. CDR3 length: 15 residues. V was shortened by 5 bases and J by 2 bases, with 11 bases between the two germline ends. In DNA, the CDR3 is TGTGCCACCAGTGCCCAGAAGAAAAACACCGGGGAGCTGTTTTTT. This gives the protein CATSAQKKNTGELFF.

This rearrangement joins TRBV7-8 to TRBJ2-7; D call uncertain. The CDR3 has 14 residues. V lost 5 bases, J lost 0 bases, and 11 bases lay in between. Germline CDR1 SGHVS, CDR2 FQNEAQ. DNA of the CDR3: TGTGCCAGCAGCACAACCCCAGTCTCCTACGAGCAGTACTTC. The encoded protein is CASSTTPVSYEQYF.

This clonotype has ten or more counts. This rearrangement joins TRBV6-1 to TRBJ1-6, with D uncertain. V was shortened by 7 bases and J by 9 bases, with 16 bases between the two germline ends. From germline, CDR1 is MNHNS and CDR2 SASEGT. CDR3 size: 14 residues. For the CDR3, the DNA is TGTGCCAGCACTGAGGTGGTCCTTGGTTCACCCCTCCACTTT. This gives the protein CASTEVVLGSPLHF.

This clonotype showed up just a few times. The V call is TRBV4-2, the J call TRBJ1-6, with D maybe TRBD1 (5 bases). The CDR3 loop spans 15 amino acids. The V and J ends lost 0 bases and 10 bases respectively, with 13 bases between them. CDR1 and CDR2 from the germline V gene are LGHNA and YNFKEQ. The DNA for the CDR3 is TGTGCCAGCAGCCAAGAGGGGGGTGCCAGGTCACCCCTCCACTTT. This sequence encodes CASSQEGGARSPLHF.

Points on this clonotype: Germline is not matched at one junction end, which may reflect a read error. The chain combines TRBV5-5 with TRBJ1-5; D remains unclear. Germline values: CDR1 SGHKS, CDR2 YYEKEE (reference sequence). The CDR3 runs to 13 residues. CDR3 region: CASSFSSDQPQHF. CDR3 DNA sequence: TGTGCCAGCAGCTTCTCTAGCGATCAGCCACAGCATTTT.

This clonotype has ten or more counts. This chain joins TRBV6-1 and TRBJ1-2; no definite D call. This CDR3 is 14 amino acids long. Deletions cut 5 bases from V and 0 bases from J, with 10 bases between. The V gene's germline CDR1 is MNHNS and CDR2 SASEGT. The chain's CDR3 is CASSPPRANYGYTF. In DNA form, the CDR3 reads TGTGCCAGCAGTCCCCCAAGAGCTAACTATGGCTACACCTTC.